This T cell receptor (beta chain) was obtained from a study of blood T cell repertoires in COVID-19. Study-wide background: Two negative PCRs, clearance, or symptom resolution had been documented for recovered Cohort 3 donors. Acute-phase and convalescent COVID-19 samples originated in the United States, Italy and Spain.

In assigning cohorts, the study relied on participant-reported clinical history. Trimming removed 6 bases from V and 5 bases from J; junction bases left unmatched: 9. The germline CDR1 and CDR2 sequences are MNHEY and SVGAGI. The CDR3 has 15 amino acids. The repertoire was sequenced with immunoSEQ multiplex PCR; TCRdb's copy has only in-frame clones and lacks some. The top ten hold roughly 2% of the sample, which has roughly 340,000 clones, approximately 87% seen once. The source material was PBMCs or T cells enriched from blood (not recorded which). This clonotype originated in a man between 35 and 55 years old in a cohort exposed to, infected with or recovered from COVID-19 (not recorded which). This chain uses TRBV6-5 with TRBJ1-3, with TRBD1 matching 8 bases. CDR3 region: CASSPASGGRNTIYF. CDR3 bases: TGTGCCAGCAGCCCCGCCTCAGGGGGCAGAAACACCATATATTTT.